The rows below give T cell receptor beta chains drawn from one sample of a study of blood T cell repertoires in COVID-19. TCRdb's table, derived via immunoSEQ multiplex PCR, lists solely in-frame clones and lacks some. The repertoire holds 98,000 or so clones, with about four fifths as singletons. Source material: peripheral blood. The receptor source for this set is a woman aged 70-85 years with acute or convalescent COVID-19. The CDR3 runs from the conserved cysteine through the conserved F or W. Each record gives: D gene, J gene, clone size, V gene, CDR3 protein, CDR3 DNA. D genes are given only for firm matches. Clone size is not always given. Where it is, it says once, few, many or a class for expanded clones.

TRBD1	TRBJ2-1	NA	TRBV19	CASSIWDRGHDEQFF	TGTGCCAGTAGTATCTGGGACAGGGGGCACGATGAGCAGTTCTTC
NA	TRBJ1-3	NA	TRBV3-1/TRBV3-2	CASSQDQGAGNTIYF	TGTGCCAGCAGCCAAGACCAAGGAGCTGGAAACACCATATATTTT
TRBD2	TRBJ2-3	NA	TRBV9	CASSVGTRSTDTQYF	TGTGCCAGCAGCGTCGGGACTAGGAGTACAGATACGCAGTATTTT
NA	TRBJ1-3	NA	TRBV6-6	CASSPGPGGAGNTIYF	TGTGCCAGCAGTCCAGGACCGGGGGGCGCTGGAAACACCATATATTTT
TRBD2	TRBJ2-1	NA	TRBV2	CASSAYGTRYNEQFF	TGTGCCAGCAGTGCGTACGGGACTAGATACAATGAGCAGTTCTTC
NA	TRBJ2-7	once	TRBV6-1	CASSESSGGSYEQYF	TGTGCCAGCAGTGAATCGAGCGGAGGATCCTACGAGCAGTACTTC
TRBD1	TRBJ1-5	NA	TRBV10-3	CAISATGVNQPQHF	TGTGCCATCAGTGCGACAGGGGTCAATCAGCCCCAGCATTTT
NA	TRBJ1-2	NA	TRBV7-8	CASSFRGNNYGYTF	TGTGCCAGCAGCTTCAGAGGGAATAACTATGGCTACACCTTC
TRBD1	TRBJ1-1	NA	TRBV28	CASSPRTGENTEAFF	TGTGCCAGCAGTCCGCGGACAGGGGAGAACACTGAAGCTTTCTTT
NA	TRBJ1-5	NA	TRBV7-9	CASSFSENQPQHF	TGTGCCAGCAGCTTTAGTGAAAATCAGCCCCAGCATTTT
TRBD1	TRBJ1-2	NA	TRBV28	CASGIAGQGRGYTF	TGTGCCAGCGGAATCGCTGGACAGGGCAGGGGCTACACCTTC
NA	TRBJ1-1	NA	TRBV7-8	CASSSTNSNTEAFF	TGTGCCAGCAGCTCAACCAACAGTAACACTGAAGCTTTCTTT
TRBD1	TRBJ1-4	once	TRBV4-1	CASSQDHRGEKLFF	TGCGCCAGCAGCCAAGATCACAGGGGTGAAAAACTGTTTTTT
TRBD2	TRBJ2-1	NA	TRBV11-3	CASSSIAGGAGHNEQFF	TGTGCCAGCAGCTCCATAGCGGGAGGCGCCGGTCACAATGAGCAGTTCTTC
NA	TRBJ2-3	once	TRBV7-9	CASSTAQGLATDTQYF	TGTGCCAGCAGCACAGCACAGGGTTTGGCCACAGATACGCAGTATTTT
TRBD1	TRBJ2-1	few	TRBV7-9	CASSTTGPEQFF	TGTGCCAGCAGCACGACAGGGCCTGAGCAGTTCTTC
NA	TRBJ2-5	NA	TRBV6-2/TRBV6-3	CASSYAERGETQYF	TGTGCCAGCAGTTATGCGGAGCGTGGGGAGACCCAGTACTTC
NA	TRBJ1-1	NA	TRBV3-1/TRBV3-2	CASSGPGNTEAFF	TGTGCCAGCAGCGGGCCGGGAAACACTGAAGCTTTCTTT
NA	TRBJ2-1	once	TRBV6-1	CASSDRTPGSYNEQFF	TGTGCCAGCAGTGATAGGACTCCTGGCTCCTACAATGAGCAGTTCTTC
NA	TRBJ1-2	few	TRBV4-1	CASSPYDVGRTSGYTF	TGCGCCAGCAGCCCTTACGACGTCGGGAGAACCTCTGGCTACACCTTC
NA	TRBJ1-2	NA	TRBV19	CASSIAAGAWYGYTF	TGTGCCAGTAGTATAGCGGCAGGGGCATGGTATGGCTACACCTTC
TRBD2	TRBJ2-2	NA	TRBV6-2/TRBV6-3	CASSYALAGGRDTGELFF	TGTGCCAGCAGTTATGCCCTAGCGGGAGGGCGGGACACCGGGGAGCTGTTTTTT
NA	TRBJ1-3	NA	TRBV18	CASSPRDYQASGNTIYF	TGTGCCAGCTCACCACGTGACTATCAAGCCTCTGGAAACACCATATATTTT
NA	TRBJ1-6	once	TRBV5-4	CASSLMGQGSSPLHF	TGTGCCAGCAGCTTGATGGGACAAGGAAGTTCACCCCTCCACTTT
NA	TRBJ1-2	NA	TRBV7-8	CASSSNREGKGYTF	TGTGCCAGCAGCTCAAACAGGGAAGGAAAGGGCTACACCTTC
TRBD1	TRBJ1-4	NA	TRBV19	CASSQGDATNEKLFF	TGTGCCAGTAGTCAGGGGGATGCAACTAATGAAAAACTGTTTTTT
NA	TRBJ2-7	NA	TRBV12-3/TRBV12-4	CASSFPGGEQYF	TGTGCCAGCAGCTTCCCCGGCGGCGAGCAGTACTTC
TRBD1	TRBJ1-2	NA	TRBV7-8	CASSFPVGTPDRDGYTF	TGTGCCAGCAGCTTCCCAGTGGGTACCCCGGACAGGGATGGCTACACCTTC
TRBD2	TRBJ2-7	NA	TRBV19	CASSIALAGGNEQYF	TGTGCCAGTAGTATAGCCCTAGCGGGAGGCAACGAGCAGTACTTC